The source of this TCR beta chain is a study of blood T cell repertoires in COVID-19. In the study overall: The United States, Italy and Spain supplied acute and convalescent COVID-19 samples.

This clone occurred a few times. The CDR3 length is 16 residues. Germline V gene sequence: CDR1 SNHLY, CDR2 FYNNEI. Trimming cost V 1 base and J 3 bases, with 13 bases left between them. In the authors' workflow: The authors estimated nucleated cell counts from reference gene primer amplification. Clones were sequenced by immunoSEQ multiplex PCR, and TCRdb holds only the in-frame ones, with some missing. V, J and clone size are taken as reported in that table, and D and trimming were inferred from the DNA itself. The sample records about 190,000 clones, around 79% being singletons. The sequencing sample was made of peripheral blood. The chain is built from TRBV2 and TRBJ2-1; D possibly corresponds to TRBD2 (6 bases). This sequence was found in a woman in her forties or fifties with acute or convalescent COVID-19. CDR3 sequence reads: CASSEEVAVYYNEQFF. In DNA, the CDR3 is TGTGCCAGCAGTGAAGAGGTAGCGGTCTACTACAATGAGCAGTTCTTC.